The entry that follows covers one T cell receptor (beta chain) sequence. The data derive from a study of shared clonotypes between healthy human individuals. Clones were read by immunoSEQ multiplex PCR, and TCRdb kept only the in-frame ones, dropping some. The sample records some 2 million clones, around 95% being singletons. The V gene lost 5 bases and the J gene lost 2 bases, with 13 bases spanning the gap. Germline V gene sequence: CDR1 MDHEN, CDR2 SYDVKM. The CDR3 contains 14 residues. This TCR was recovered from a man between 18 and 29 years old in good health. Specimen: naive CD4+ T cells sorted from blood. Described subset: CD45RA+ positively selected. The chain carries TRBV28 and TRBJ2-7; perhaps D is TRBD1 or TRBD2 (5 bases each). The CDR3 sequence is CASSTTGTAYEQYF. The CDR3 coding sequence is TGTGCCAGCAGTACCACCGGGACCGCCTACGAGCAGTACTTC.